The clone carrying this T cell receptor beta chain was picked up many times. No antigen is known for it. This entry is derived from a study of regulatory T cells in long-lasting Graves disease. Turning to the study itself: With positive TSH receptor antibodies and over 5 years of antithyroid drugs, Graves' disease was considered persistent. Study observations and caveats: Accuracy may have suffered from the small sample size. Favored gene segments in persistent disease were TRBV28, TRBJ1-2 and TRBJ2-5.

Relying on iRepertoire HTBI primers and Arm-PCR of CDR3 regions, the team built TCR beta libraries. TCRdb fed the multiplex PCR reads into MiXCR, producing one record per CDR3 protein. The profile shows roughly 400,000 distinct CDR3 sequences, about 21% of them singletons. The time point denotes: persistent/refractory GD, antithyroid drugs over 5 years with positive TRAb. RNA extracted from PBMCs served as the sequencing template. From germline, CDR1 is SNHLY and CDR2 FYNNEI. The CDR3 is made up of 17 amino acids. The V end lost 2 bases, the J end lost 6 bases, and 20 bases lay between the germline ends.

Source: peripheral blood mononuclear cells (PBMCs), taken when the disease was refractory, from a patient treated with antithyroid drugs. The receptor was isolated from a female donor with Graves disease. The chain couples TRBV2 to TRBJ1-5; TRBD1 might be the D (5 bases). The CDR3 coding sequence is TGTGCCAGCAGTGAAAGTCTCTTGCAGGGAATTCGTCAGCCCCAGCATTTT. Protein: CASSESLLQGIRQPQHF. Full variable domain (rest looked up from reference TRBV2 and TRBJ1-5): EPEVTQTPSHQVTQMGQEVILRCVPISNHLYFYWYRQILGQKVEFLVSFYNNEISEKSEIFDDQFSVERPDGSNFTLKIRSTKLEDSAMYFCASSESLLQGIRQPQHFGDGTRLSIL.